The rows below give T cell receptor beta chains drawn from one sample of a study of blood T cell repertoires in COVID-19. Some clones are missing from TCRdb's copy, which holds only in-frame ones; the method was immunoSEQ multiplex PCR. The sample records about 150,000 clones, roughly 80% being singletons. The sample consisted of peripheral blood. Receptors originate from a man aged 70 or older with active or convalescent COVID-19. CDR3s include the opening cysteine and the closing phenylalanine or tryptophan. The D gene is left open where the match is weak. Where a row states a size, it is once, few, many or the class of an expanded clone; other rows omit it.

J	size	V	D	DNA	CDR3
TRBJ2-1	NA	TRBV30	TRBD1	TGTGCCTGGACTGAGACAGGGGGGATCGATGAGCAGTTCTTC	CAWTETGGIDEQFF
TRBJ1-5	NA	TRBV28	NA	TGTGCCAGCAGTGAACGATCAGCCCAGCATTTT	CASSERSAQHF
TRBJ1-5	NA	TRBV7-2	NA	TGTGCCAGCTCAGGGCAGGGCGATCAGCCCCAGCATTTT	CASSGQGDQPQHF
TRBJ2-3	NA	TRBV18	NA	TGTGCCAGCTCACCACGAGGGCGAGGTATGGTAGCAGATACGCAGTATTTT	CASSPRGRGMVADTQYF
TRBJ2-3	NA	TRBV11-1	NA	TGTGCCAGCAGCCAATGGGGGGCAGATACGCAGTATTTT	CASSQWGADTQYF
TRBJ2-2	NA	TRBV12-5	TRBD1	TGTGCTAGTGGTTTGGTACGAGGACAGGGGGAGGACACCGGGGAGCTGTTTTTT	CASGLVRGQGEDTGELFF
TRBJ1-4	NA	TRBV3-1/TRBV3-2	NA	TGTGCCAGCAGCCAAGATCTGGCAGGTGAAAAACTGTTTTTT	CASSQDLAGEKLFF
TRBJ2-1	NA	TRBV29-1	TRBD1	TGCAGCGTTTATAACAGGGGCCCCAATGAGCAGTTCTTC	CSVYNRGPNEQFF
TRBJ2-2	NA	TRBV7-3	TRBD2	TGTGCCAGCAGCCGAGGACTAGCGGGAGACACCGGGGAGCTGTTTTTT	CASSRGLAGDTGELFF
TRBJ2-4	NA	TRBV7-9	TRBD1	TGTGCCAGCAGCTTAGACTGGGACAGCCTAGCCAAAAACATTCAGTACTTC	CASSLDWDSLAKNIQYF
TRBJ1-5	NA	TRBV4-1	NA	TGCGCCAGCAGCCAAACTACCTTAAGGGGTAGTCAGCCCCAGCATTTT	CASSQTTLRGSQPQHF
TRBJ1-3	NA	TRBV7-2	TRBD1	TGTGCCAGCACCCCGGACAGGGGGCGAATATCTGGAAACACCATATATTTT	CASTPDRGRISGNTIYF
TRBJ1-2	NA	TRBV9	NA	TGTGCCAGCAGCGTTGCAACAAGCTATGGCTACACCTTC	CASSVATSYGYTF
TRBJ1-5	NA	TRBV11-2	TRBD1	TGTGCCAGCAGCAACGGACAGGGCTATCAGCCCCAGCATTTT	CASSNGQGYQPQHF
TRBJ2-2	NA	TRBV11-2	NA	TGTGCCAGCAGCCGCAGGGGGAACACCGGGGAGCTGTTTTTT	CASSRRGNTGELFF
TRBJ2-5	NA	TRBV18	NA	TGTGCCAGCTCACCGTTGGACTCCTTAGGGGAGACCCAGTACTTC	CASSPLDSLGETQYF
TRBJ2-1	once	TRBV11-2	TRBD2	TGTGCCAGCAGCCTAGATACCGGACTAGCGGGCGACAATGAGCAGTTCTTC	CASSLDTGLAGDNEQFF
TRBJ1-1	few	TRBV19	TRBD1	TGTGCCAGTAGTCAACCAGGGGGCACTGAAGCTTTCTTT	CASSQPGGTEAFF
TRBJ2-7	NA	TRBV6-2/TRBV6-3	NA	TGTGCCAGCAGTTATGGGCAGGGAGGAAGGCACGAGCAGTACTTC	CASSYGQGGRHEQYF
TRBJ2-7	NA	TRBV3-1/TRBV3-2	TRBD2	TGTGCCAGCAGCCAAGGGGGCGGGAGTGGGTACGAGCAGTACTTC	CASSQGGGSGYEQYF
TRBJ1-2	NA	TRBV4-3	NA	TGCGCCAGCAGCCGGACCGGGGGGGGCTATGGCTACACCTTC	CASSRTGGGYGYTF
TRBJ2-5	NA	TRBV7-9	NA	TGTGCCTCTCTGGCGGGCAGAGAGACCCAGTACTTC	CASLAGRETQYF
TRBJ1-5	few	TRBV19	NA	TGTGCCAGTAGAAAGGGACACTATAGCAATCAGCCCCAGCATTTT	CASRKGHYSNQPQHF
TRBJ1-2	NA	TRBV6-6	TRBD1	TGTGCCAGCAGTAAGGGACAGGGAGCGATCTATGGCTACACCTTC	CASSKGQGAIYGYTF
TRBJ2-1	NA	TRBV28	TRBD2	TGTGCCAGCAGTCCGTCAGCGGGAGGGCAACGGAATGAGCAGTTCTTC	CASSPSAGGQRNEQFF
TRBJ2-3	NA	TRBV29-1	TRBD2	TGCAGCGTTGTAGTGGCGGGGGGGCCGGCAGATACGCAGTATTTT	CSVVVAGGPADTQYF
TRBJ1-6	NA	TRBV19	TRBD1	TGTGCCAGTAACTTAAGACCGGGACAGGGGCCTAATTCACCCCTCCACTTT	CASNLRPGQGPNSPLHF
TRBJ1-1	NA	TRBV5-6	TRBD1	TGTGCCAGCTCTGCATTGGGGACAGGGTCTGTCACTGAAGCTTTCTTT	CASSALGTGSVTEAFF
TRBJ1-2	NA	TRBV19	NA	TGTGCCAGTAGTCCGCGACAGACGGGGGTGGTAAACTATGGCTACACCTTC	CASSPRQTGVVNYGYTF
TRBJ1-2	NA	TRBV19	NA	TGTGCCAGTAGTACAGATCAGGGGCGCGGCTATGGCTACACCTTC	CASSTDQGRGYGYTF
TRBJ2-3	NA	TRBV7-9	NA	TGTGCCAGCAGCTTAGTTCCAGGACAGACCACAGATACGCAGTATTTT	CASSLVPGQTTDTQYF
TRBJ2-1	once	TRBV15	TRBD2	TGTGCCACCAGCACAGGAAGCGGGAGGGCACGGTACAATGAGCAGTTCTTC	CATSTGSGRARYNEQFF
TRBJ1-5	NA	TRBV2	NA	TGTGCCAGCAGAGGACAAAGCAATCAGCCCCAGCATTTT	CASRGQSNQPQHF
TRBJ2-6	NA	TRBV6-2/TRBV6-3	NA	TGTGCCAGCAGTTACGGGGCTTTGGCCTCTGGGGCCAACGTCCTGACTTTC	CASSYGALASGANVLTF
TRBJ2-5	NA	TRBV7-9	TRBD2	TGTGCCACCACGACTAGCGGGGGGGCAGAGACCCAGTACTTC	CATTTSGGAETQYF
TRBJ2-5	NA	TRBV28	TRBD2	TGTGCCAGCAGTTCCCCCAGTCCCGGACTAGCGGGAGGGCGGCAGACCCAGTACTTC	CASSSPSPGLAGGRQTQYF
TRBJ2-7	NA	TRBV7-2	TRBD2	TGTGCCAGCAGCCCTAGCGGGAGATTGAACGAGCAGTACTTC	CASSPSGRLNEQYF
TRBJ1-1	NA	TRBV18	NA	TGTGCCAGCTCATCGGACTGGGCTGAAGCTTTCTTT	CASSSDWAEAFF
TRBJ1-1	NA	TRBV28	NA	TGTGCCAGCAGTTTAGGGGGCACGCGATCCGCTGAAGCTTTCTTT	CASSLGGTRSAEAFF
TRBJ2-7	once	TRBV7-6	NA	TGTGCCAGCAGCTCCCCCCCCGACGAGCAGTACTTC	CASSSPPDEQYF
TRBJ1-4	NA	TRBV19	NA	TGTGCCAGTAGTATAGCTTACCAAGAGGAAAAACTGTTTTTT	CASSIAYQEEKLFF
TRBJ1-1	NA	TRBV6-6	NA	TGTGCCAGCAGTCCCCATAGCACTGAAGCTTTCTTT	CASSPHSTEAFF
TRBJ2-1	once	TRBV29-1	TRBD2	TGCAGCGTTGAAGATTACGGGCGGGGGGGCTCCTACAATGAGCAGTTCTTC	CSVEDYGRGGSYNEQFF
TRBJ2-1	NA	TRBV18	TRBD1	TGTGCCAGCTCACCCCACGCACCGGGACAGAAGTACAATGAGCAGTTCTTC	CASSPHAPGQKYNEQFF
TRBJ2-1	NA	TRBV19	TRBD2	TGTGCCAGTAGTCTCGCAAAAGCGGGATACAATGAGCAGTTCTTC	CASSLAKAGYNEQFF
TRBJ2-1	NA	TRBV24-1	TRBD1	TGTGCCACCAGTGATTCAGGGACAGGGGTCCACAATGAGCAGTTCTTC	CATSDSGTGVHNEQFF
TRBJ1-1	once	TRBV19	NA	TGTGCCAGTAGTATAGTGCGGATGAACACTGAAGCTTTCTTT	CASSIVRMNTEAFF
TRBJ2-7	NA	TRBV7-9	NA	TGTGCCAGCAGTCTTTCGCAGGACGAGCAGTACTTC	CASSLSQDEQYF
TRBJ2-3	NA	TRBV10-1	TRBD2	TGCGCCAGCAGTGATTCGGGGGGGTACACAGATACGCAGTATTTT	CASSDSGGYTDTQYF
TRBJ2-7	NA	TRBV4-3	TRBD2	TGCGCCAGCAGCCAAGATTTGGGGGGGACCTACGAGCAGTACTTC	CASSQDLGGTYEQYF
TRBJ2-1	NA	TRBV5-4	TRBD2	TGTGCCAGCAGCCCGGGCGGCGGGAGAGGGCCCAATGAGCAGTTCTTC	CASSPGGGRGPNEQFF
TRBJ1-2	NA	TRBV7-2	NA	TGTGCCAGCAGCTCCAGAGATAACAGCTATGGCTACACCTTC	CASSSRDNSYGYTF
TRBJ1-2	NA	TRBV2	TRBD1	TGTGCCAGCAGTTTCGGGACAGGGAGAGACGGCTACACCTTC	CASSFGTGRDGYTF
TRBJ2-7	NA	TRBV6-2/TRBV6-3	TRBD2	TGTGCCAGCAGTTCCTGGACTAGCGGGGGCCACGAGCAGTACTTC	CASSSWTSGGHEQYF
TRBJ2-7	NA	TRBV11-2	NA	TGTGCCAGCAGCGCACCGGGACAATCAGCCTACGAGCAGTACTTC	CASSAPGQSAYEQYF